The sequence of this T cell receptor (beta chain) was determined in a study of tumor-infiltrating lymphocytes in oesophageal squamous cell carcinoma. The V gene end was trimmed by 5 bases and the J gene end by 7 bases; junction bases not matched to a gene: 5. The CDR3 is made up of 13 amino acids. TCRdb analysed the PCR reads with MiXCR anew, one entry per CDR3 protein. Here the sample spans approximately 19,000 distinct CDR3 sequences, around 40% being singletons. The rearrangement links TRBV12-3 or TRBV12-4 to TRBJ1-2, with 9 bases matching TRBD1. The sequenced material came from normal esophageal tissue next to the tumor. The receptor was derived from a female donor with esophageal squamous cell carcinoma. The CDR3 region is CASSTGTGSGYTF. The CDR3 DNA reads TGTGCCAGCAGTACCGGGACAGGGAGTGGCTACACCTTC.